The 27 T cell receptor beta chains listed next were all sequenced from one sample in a study of shared T cell receptors in the human thymus. Profiling relied on immunoSEQ multiplex PCR, and the TCRdb table lists in-frame clones only, not all of them. Of over 350,000 clones listed, 95% are singletons. Sequencing was done on a sample of thymocytes. The receptors were gathered from a human donor.

V usage is TRBV5-6 and J usage is TRBJ1-2; a possible D gene is TRBD1 (5 bases). The length of the CDR3 is 15 residues. Germline V CDR1 and CDR2: SGHDT, YYEEEE. Trimming pared 4 bases from V and 0 bases from J, leaving 13 bases between. CDR3 sequence: CASSIKRGSNYGYTF. CDR3 nucleotide sequence: TGTGCCAGCAGCATAAAGAGGGGTTCTAACTATGGCTACACCTTC.

The V call is TRBV14, the J call TRBJ2-7; D is uncertain. Germline CDR1 SGHDN, CDR2 FVKESK. Trimming cost V 0 bases and J 6 bases, with 12 bases left between them. The CDR3 contains 14 residues. CDR3 coding DNA: TGTGCCAGCAGCCAAGATGCCGTCAGAGGCGAGCAGTACTTC. It yields the protein CASSQDAVRGEQYF. The full variable domain, with the rest looked up from reference TRBV14 and TRBJ2-7, is EAGVTQFPSHSVIEKGQTVTLRCDPISGHDNLYWYRRVMGKEIKFLLHFVKESKQDESGMPNNRFLAERTGGTYSTLKVQPAELEDSGVYFCASSQDAVRGEQYFGPGTRLTVT.

The chain links TRBV5-4 to TRBJ1-2, with TRBD1 as a possible D gene (6 bases). CDR1 SGHNT and CDR2 YYREEE come from the germline V gene (reference sequence). This CDR3 comprises 14 residues. The V end lost 7 bases, the J end lost 4 bases, and 17 bases lay between the germline ends. CDR3 bases: TGTGCCAGCGGCGGGGGGCAGGGGTCCTATGGCTACACCTTC. It codes for CASGGGQGSYGYTF.

V and J are TRBV5-1 and TRBJ2-1; 7 bases map to TRBD2. Germline V gives CDR1 SGHRS, CDR2 YFSETQ. The J segment lost 11 bases and the V segment lost 0 bases, leaving 8 bases of the junction unmatched. The CDR3 is 14 residues long. CDR3 in DNA: TGCGCCAGCAGCTTGGCACCCGCTAGCGGAAAGCAGTTCTTC. Translated: CASSLAPASGKQFF.

CDR3 nucleotide sequence: TGTGCCAGCAGCTTAGGAACAGGACCCTACGAGCAGTACTTC. Translation: CASSLGTGPYEQYF. The J gene is TRBJ2-7, the V gene TRBV7-3, with a possible D match to TRBD1 (5 bases). V was shortened by 2 bases and J by 2 bases, with 10 bases between the two germline ends. In germline, CDR1 is SGHTA, CDR2 FQGTGA. The CDR3 is 14 amino acids.

The chain recombines TRBV6-5 with TRBJ1-5; D remains ambiguous. CDR1 MNHEY and CDR2 SVGAGI come from the germline V gene. V was trimmed by 4 bases and J by 7 bases, leaving 14 bases between them. The CDR3 runs to 14 residues. The DNA of the CDR3 is TGTGCCAGCAGTTCCCGTGCGGGTGACCAGCCCCAGCATTTT. Translating gives CASSSRAGDQPQHF.

V and J are TRBV27 and TRBJ2-1; tentative D call: TRBD2 (6 bases). V was shortened by 4 bases and J by 0 bases, with 19 bases between the two germline ends. The CDR3 covers 18 residues. CDR1 is MNHEY, CDR2 SMNVEV, per germline (reference sequence). CDR3 amino acids: CASSSLPPAGSSYNEQFF. CDR3 DNA sequence: TGTGCCAGCAGTTCCCTCCCCCCGGCGGGGAGCTCCTACAATGAGCAGTTCTTC.

The chain recombines TRBV4-1 with TRBJ2-1; possibly TRBD2 for D (6 bases). Between the trimmed V and J ends, which lost 4 bases and 8 bases, there was a span of 15 bases. Germline V lookup: CDR1 MGHRA, CDR2 YSYEKL. The CDR3 runs 14 residues. CDR3 bases: TGCGCCAGCAGCCCGCGGGGCGTGGGCGATGAGCAGTTCTTC. It yields the protein CASSPRGVGDEQFF.

This clone was found once. This rearrangement joins TRBV2 to TRBJ2-4; 11 bases are shared with TRBD2. Unmatched junction bases numbered 14, after V lost 6 bases and J lost 7 bases. This CDR3 region has 17 residues. Per germline, CDR1 SNHLY and CDR2 FYNNEI. In nucleotides, the CDR3 is TGTGCCAGCAGGGAGAGAAGGATTAGCGGGAGGGATAACATTCAGTACTTC. This translates into CASRERRISGRDNIQYF.

This chain uses TRBV28 with TRBJ2-1; 10 nucleotides line up with TRBD2. J lost 1 base, V lost 4 bases, and 1 base had no gene match. Germline V gives CDR1 MDHEN, CDR2 SYDVKM. The CDR3 spans 15 residues. CDR3 protein: CASSSSGSSYNEQFF. In nucleotides, the CDR3 is TGTGCCAGCAGTTCTAGCGGGAGTTCCTACAATGAGCAGTTCTTC.

V and J are TRBV5-1 and TRBJ1-1, with D perhaps matching TRBD1 (5 bases). V lost 6 bases and J 2 bases, leaving 23 bases between the germline ends. Germline V lookup: CDR1 SGHRS, CDR2 YFSETQ. The CDR3 runs to 17 residues. CDR3 in amino acids: CASTPVPPTQGNTEAFF. CDR3 DNA: TGCGCCAGCACCCCCGTTCCCCCAACCCAGGGTAACACTGAAGCTTTCTTT.

This sequence joins TRBV27 and TRBJ2-3; D is possibly TRBD2 (6 bases). The CDR3 sequence is 15 residues long. V lost 6 bases to trimming and J lost 0 bases, with 13 bases between them. Germline V gene data show CDR1 as MNHEY and CDR2 as SMNVEV (reference sequence). For the CDR3, the DNA is TGTGCCAGCAGGGGGGGAACCCGTAGCACAGATACGCAGTATTTT. This encodes CASRGGTRSTDTQYF.

The chain employs TRBV14 and TRBJ2-2; TRBD1 matches at 10 bases. Germline V gene data show CDR1 as SGHDN and CDR2 as FVKESK. The J segment lost 10 bases and the V segment lost 0 bases, leaving 8 bases of the junction unmatched. The CDR3 sequence is 16 residues long. As DNA, the CDR3 is TGTGCCAGCAGCCAAGAGGGAGACAGGGGGCCAAAGGAGCTGTTTTTT. This codes for CASSQEGDRGPKELFF.

As DNA, the CDR3 is TGTGCCAGCAGTCTATTCCAATCTGGAAACACCATATATTTT. Protein sequence: CASSLFQSGNTIYF. J is TRBJ1-3 and V is TRBV28, with no clear D. Looked up from germline, CDR1 is MDHEN and CDR2 is SYDVKM. CDR3 size: 14 residues. The ends were cut back, 5 bases at V and 1 base at J, with 9 bases in the middle.

This CDR3 reads CASSLELAPEGEQYF. CDR3 DNA: TGTGCCAGCAGCTTGGAACTAGCCCCAGAGGGCGAGCAGTACTTC. V is TRBV5-6 and J is TRBJ2-7; possible D gene TRBD2, 6 bases. Trimming cost V 0 bases and J 6 bases, with 16 bases left between them. The CDR3 totals 15 residues. CDR1 is SGHDT, CDR2 YYEEEE, per germline.

CDR3 DNA sequence: TGTGCCAGCAGTCCCCTAGCGGGAGGTTCGGACACCGGGGAGCTGTTTTTT. Its protein is CASSPLAGGSDTGELFF. The chain employs TRBV28 and TRBJ2-2; 11 bases align to TRBD2. With 5 bases clipped from V and 3 bases from J, the junction kept 8 bases outside the gene matches. The CDR3 is 17 amino acids. Germline-derived CDR1 and CDR2 are MDHEN and SYDVKM.

The CDR3 DNA sequence: TGTGCCAGCAGTCCAGCGAGTTGCGGGCCTCACCAAGAGACCCAGTACTTC. It translates to CASSPASCGPHQETQYF. The chain employs TRBV27 and TRBJ2-5, with D possibly matching TRBD2 (5 bases). Germline CDR1 and CDR2: MNHEY and SMNVEV (reference sequence). This CDR3 region has 17 residues. Trimming left V 5 bases short and J 0 bases short, with 19 bases between.

This clone was detected once. The chain recombines TRBV5-6 with TRBJ2-1; D ambiguous. Germline V gene data show CDR1 as SGHDT and CDR2 as YYEEEE. The CDR3 sequence is 12 residues long. Trimming stripped 3 bases from V and 7 bases from J, with 8 bases between. CDR3 bases: TGTGCCAGCAGCTGGGCCTTAAATGAGCAGTTCTTC. Translating it yields CASSWALNEQFF.

The chain recombines TRBV7-6 with TRBJ2-7, with TRBD1 identical over 8 bases. Trimming took 4 bases from V and 6 from J; bases not matched to a gene: 2. The germline gives CDR1 SGHVS, CDR2 FNYEAQ. This CDR3 has 12 residues. The chain's CDR3 is CASSSGQGEQYF. In DNA, the CDR3 is TGTGCCAGCAGCTCTGGACAGGGCGAGCAGTACTTC. The variable domain in full, completed from reference TRBV7-6 and TRBJ2-7, reads GAGVSQSPRYKVTKRGQDVALRCDPISGHVSLYWYRQALGQGPEFLTYFNYEAQQDKSGLPNDRFSAERPEGSISTLTIQRTEQRDSAMYRCASSSGQGEQYFGPGTRLTVT.

This chain uses TRBV18 with TRBJ2-7; D may correspond to TRBD1 or TRBD2 (5 bases each). Looked up from germline, CDR1 is KGHSH and CDR2 is LQKENI. V lost 1 base and J lost 0, with 25 bases in between. The CDR3 has 20 residues. The CDR3 DNA follows: TGTGCCAGCTCACCACGGGACCCCCGAATACCGTCTCGCAGCTCCTACGAGCAGTACTTC. This sequence encodes CASSPRDPRIPSRSSYEQYF.

The chain is built from TRBV27 and TRBJ2-7; a weak D match, TRBD2 (6 bases). V was trimmed by 2 bases and J by 7 bases, leaving 12 bases between them. This CDR3 comprises 13 residues. Germline CDR1 MNHEY, CDR2 SMNVEV (reference sequence). The CDR3 DNA reads TGTGCCAGCAGTTTAAGGGGCGCGGGGGAGCAGTACTTC. Translation gives CASSLRGAGEQYF.

This sequence joins TRBV28 and TRBJ1-4; D uncertain. The CDR3 loop spans 11 amino acids. Germline V gene data show CDR1 as MDHEN and CDR2 as SYDVKM. Trimming removed 6 bases from V and 10 bases from J, with 9 bases in between. This CDR3 is CASSAWGKLFF. The DNA for the CDR3 is TGTGCCAGCAGCGCCTGGGGAAAACTGTTTTTT.

V usage is TRBV11-2 and J usage is TRBJ1-2; no definite D call. Germline V CDR1 and CDR2: SGHAT, FQNNGV. V dropped 5 bases and J dropped 0 bases, with 19 bases sitting between them. There are 17 residues in the CDR3. This chain's CDR3 is CASSALVVRRPNYGYTF. DNA for the CDR3: TGTGCCAGCAGCGCCCTGGTGGTTCGGCGCCCTAACTATGGCTACACCTTC.

V and J are TRBV7-2 and TRBJ2-1; D gene unclear. There are 15 residues in the CDR3. V lost 3 bases to trimming and J lost 6 bases, with 15 bases between them. Germline CDR1 SGHTA, CDR2 FQGNSA. CDR3 sequence (DNA): TGTGCCAGCAGCTTGAGGTGTCTGACCGGCAATGAGCAGTTCTTC. Translated, it gives CASSLRCLTGNEQFF.

The V gene is TRBV28, the J gene TRBJ2-7, with D possibly matching TRBD1 (6 bases). CDR3 size: 14 residues. Between the trimmed V and J ends, which lost 5 bases and 2 bases, there was a span of 13 bases. Germline lookup yields CDR1 MDHEN and CDR2 SYDVKM. CDR3 sequence reads: CASSPDSETYEQYF. DNA for the CDR3: TGTGCCAGCAGTCCGGACAGTGAGACCTACGAGCAGTACTTC.

This clone occurred once. The gene calls are TRBV4-2 and TRBJ2-7, with 8 positions matching TRBD1. V shed 4 bases and J 3 bases; nucleotides not matched to a gene: 8. The CDR3 totals 15 residues. Germline V gene sequence: CDR1 LGHNA, CDR2 YNFKEQ. The CDR3 here is CASSPRQGTHYEQYF. CDR3 DNA: TGTGCCAGCAGCCCTCGACAGGGGACCCACTACGAGCAGTACTTC.

The chain employs TRBV30 and TRBJ2-7; D gene uncertain. The CDR3 loop spans 12 amino acids. Trimming cost V 3 bases and J 1 base, with 7 bases left between them. The germline V gene encodes CDR1 GTSNPN and CDR2 SVGIG (reference sequence). The CDR3 sequence is CAWSLLSYEQYF. The CDR3 DNA reads as TGTGCCTGGAGCCTGTTATCCTACGAGCAGTACTTC.